The rows below give T cell receptor beta chains drawn from one sample of a study of OX40 agonist ivuxolimab in advanced cancers. Only in-frame clones appear in the TCRdb table, and some are missing; sequencing was by immunoSEQ multiplex PCR. In the table there are 65,000 to 75,000 clones, about 94% of which are singletons. The material sequenced was CD4+ or CD8+ T cells sorted from blood, taken in a trial of the OX40 agonist ivuxolimab. Source of these receptors: an adult with an advanced solid tumor such as melanoma, head and neck, liver or kidney cancer. Both conserved end residues are part of each CDR3. A D gene is named only where the DNA matches it firmly. Clone size is not always given. Where it is, it says once, few, many or a class for expanded clones.

clone_size d_call j_call v_call cdr3_nt cdr3_aa
- TRBD2 TRBJ2-5 TRBV7-9 TGTGCCAGCAGCTTAGGAGGGACTAGCGGGCACCAAGAGACCCAGTACTTC CASSLGGTSGHQETQYF
- TRBD2 TRBJ2-7 TRBV4-2 TGTGCCAGCAGCCGGGGACTAGCGGGAGGAGGGACCTACGAGCAGTACTTC CASSRGLAGGGTYEQYF
- - TRBJ1-2 TRBV20-1 TGCAGTGCTCCGGACTTGGATGGCTACACCTTC CSAPDLDGYTF
- TRBD2 TRBJ2-3 TRBV6-4 TGTGCCAGCAGGGACCAAGCCGGCAGGGGGGAGCGGGAGGGGCCCTGCACAGATACGCAGTATTTT CASRDQAGRGEREGPCTDTQYF
- - TRBJ2-1 TRBV19 TGTGCCAGTAGTACGATCCAAGGACTGTACAATGAGCAGTTCTTC CASSTIQGLYNEQFF
once - TRBJ2-5 TRBV7-2 TGTGCCAGCAGCTTAGAGGCCAGGGGATGGCTACAAGAGACCCAGTACTTC CASSLEARGWLQETQYF
- - TRBJ2-2 TRBV21-1 TGTGCCAGCAGAATACTATTACTACCAGTTACCGGGGAGCTGTTTTTT CASRILLLPVTGELFF
- TRBD1 TRBJ2-5 TRBV10-1 TGCGCCAGCGGGATCTCCCAGGGGGAGCAGTACTTC CASGISQGEQYF
- TRBD2 TRBJ2-3 TRBV6-5 TGTGCCAGCAGTTACTCGACAGCGGGGGGCACAGATACGCAGTATTTT CASSYSTAGGTDTQYF
once - TRBJ2-7 TRBV7-9 TGTGCCAGCAGCTTAGGTCGGGGAAGGGAATACTACGAGCAGTACTTC CASSLGRGREYYEQYF
- - TRBJ2-3 TRBV7-2 TGTGCCAGCAGCTTTCAAGTGGGGCTAGTTACAGATACGCAGTATTTT CASSFQVGLVTDTQYF
- TRBD1 TRBJ2-7 TRBV5-6 TGTGCCAGCAGCTTGGAAGGCGGGGGACAGGGGTTTTATGAGCAGTACTTC CASSLEGGGQGFYEQYF
- - TRBJ2-5 TRBV10-1 TGCGCCAGCAGTGGACTGACCGGGACAGCGGGAGAGACCCAGTACTTC CASSGLTGTAGETQYF
- - TRBJ2-1 TRBV11-2 TGTGCCAGCAGCTTGGGACTTCTACGAATGCAGTTCTTC CASSLGLLRMQFF
- - TRBJ2-1 TRBV15 TGTGCCACCAGCAGAGATGGAGCGGAAGAGCAGTTCTTC CATSRDGAEEQFF
many TRBD1 TRBJ1-5 TRBV6-1 TGTGCCAGCGGGGGTGGGACAGGGGGCGATCAGCCCCAGCATTTT CASGGGTGGDQPQHF
- TRBD1 TRBJ1-1 TRBV6-5 TGTGCCAGCATTCGGACAGGGACTTCTGAAGCTTTCTTT CASIRTGTSEAFF
once TRBD1 TRBJ1-5 TRBV18 TGTGCCAGCTCGCCAAATCAGGGGGTCAACAATCAGCCCCAGCATTTT CASSPNQGVNNQPQHF
- - TRBJ2-1 TRBV23-1 TGCGCCAGCAGTCTGGGGGGAGTGGGCTCCTACAATGAGCAGTTCTTC CASSLGGVGSYNEQFF
- - TRBJ2-2 TRBV11-2 TGTGCCAGCAGCTCCTGGACCGAAAACACCGGGGAGCTGTTTTTT CASSSWTENTGELFF
- TRBD1 TRBJ2-7 TRBV4-1 TGCGCCAGCAGCCCAGGGACAGGCCGGTTCTACGAGCAGTACTTC CASSPGTGRFYEQYF
- - TRBJ2-7 TRBV27 TGTGCCAGCAGTTTCGGGAGCTCCTCGCCCTACGAGCAGTACTTC CASSFGSSSPYEQYF
- - TRBJ2-7 TRBV5-5 TGTGCCAGCAGCTTGAGGTCTGCCGGCGAGCAGTACTTC CASSLRSAGEQYF
once - TRBJ2-1 TRBV5-4 TGTGCCAGCACCTCCTCCATGCTAGGGCATGAGCAGTTCTTC CASTSSMLGHEQFF
- - TRBJ1-2 TRBV5-4 TGTGCCAGCAGCTCCCAATCAGGGGAGGCGGGCTACACCTTC CASSSQSGEAGYTF
- TRBD1 TRBJ2-3 TRBV7-9 TGTGCCAGCAAGGTCCTGGGACAGGGCACGAATACGCAGTATTTT CASKVLGQGTNTQYF
- TRBD2 TRBJ2-3 TRBV7-2 TGTGCCAGCAGCAACACCGGGACTAGGAGACCAGATACGCAGTATTTT CASSNTGTRRPDTQYF
once - TRBJ2-2 TRBV5-1 TGCGCCAGCAGCTTGGAGGCGTGGGAGCTGTTTTTT CASSLEAWELFF
- - TRBJ1-1 TRBV7-9 TGTGCCAGCAGCTTAGAGCAGAACACTGAAGCTTTCTTT CASSLEQNTEAFF
- TRBD1 TRBJ1-3 TRBV11-2 TGTGCCAGCAGCGCGATTCTGACAGGGAGGTCTGGAAACACCATATATTTT CASSAILTGRSGNTIYF
- - TRBJ2-7 TRBV6-1 TGTGCCAGCAGTCACCGGACAACGGGAGAGCAGTACTTC CASSHRTTGEQYF
- TRBD1 TRBJ2-2 TRBV6-4 TGTGCCAGCAAAGCAGGGGGCACCGGGGAGCTGTTTTTT CASKAGGTGELFF
- - TRBJ2-5 TRBV5-1 TGCGCCAGCAGCCTGAGGTGGGGAGAGACCCAGTACTTC CASSLRWGETQYF
- TRBD2 TRBJ2-1 TRBV7-8 TGTGCCAGCACCTTAATAGGGACTAGCATTTCTACTGAGCAGTTCTTC CASTLIGTSISTEQFF
once TRBD2 TRBJ2-1 TRBV10-2 TGCGCCAGCAGTGGACGGACTAGCGGGAACAATGAGCAGTTCTTC CASSGRTSGNNEQFF
- - TRBJ2-1 TRBV27 TGTGCCAGCAGTCTAACAGGGGAGGCGTACAATGAGCAGTTCTTC CASSLTGEAYNEQFF
- - TRBJ2-4 TRBV27 TGCGCCAGCAGGTTCACAGGGAAAAACATTCAGTACTTC CASRFTGKNIQYF
- TRBD1 TRBJ2-7 TRBV27 TGTGCCAGCAGTTTAGATTGGCAGGGGGCATACGAGCAGTACTTC CASSLDWQGAYEQYF
- TRBD2 TRBJ2-1 TRBV5-1 TGCGCCAGCAGCTTACCCTACAGCGGGAGTGTCAATGAGCAGTTCTTC CASSLPYSGSVNEQFF
- TRBD1 TRBJ1-1 TRBV5-6 TGTGCCAGCAGCTTGGGGGACAGGGGTTTGAACACTGAAGCTTTCTTT CASSLGDRGLNTEAFF
- TRBD1 TRBJ2-5 TRBV28 TGTGCCAGCAGACAACAGGGGTCTGGGGAGACCCAGTACTTC CASRQQGSGETQYF
- - TRBJ1-2 TRBV2 TGTGCCAGCAGCGTAACGCCAAACACAGGGAGTGGCTACACCTTC CASSVTPNTGSGYTF
once TRBD2 TRBJ2-1 TRBV30 TGTGCCTGGCGTACGGGCGGGAGTGCATACAATGAGCAGTTCTTC CAWRTGGSAYNEQFF
- TRBD1 TRBJ1-2 TRBV7-9 TGTGCCAGCAGCTCTGGGACAGCCTATGGCTACACCTTC CASSSGTAYGYTF
- TRBD2 TRBJ2-3 TRBV5-8 TGTGCCAGCAGCCCCGGTCGGGGAGGGCCGGGGGATACGCAGTATTTT CASSPGRGGPGDTQYF
- TRBD2 TRBJ2-3 TRBV9 TGTGCCAGCAGCGTCGGACTAGCGGGAGAAGATACGCAGTATTTT CASSVGLAGEDTQYF
once TRBD2 TRBJ2-3 TRBV29-1 TGCAGCGCTCGGACTAGCGGGGGCACAGATACGCAGTATTTT CSARTSGGTDTQYF
once TRBD1 TRBJ2-2 TRBV30 TGTGCCTGGAGAAAAGGGGACAGGATGAACACCGGGGAGCTGTTTTTT CAWRKGDRMNTGELFF
few - TRBJ1-2 TRBV5-1 TGCGCCAGCAGCGAAGGGGTGCTCTATGGCTACACCTTC CASSEGVLYGYTF
once TRBD2 TRBJ2-7 TRBV10-2 TGCGCCAGCAGGGCTAGCGGTTACTACGAGCAGTACTTC CASRASGYYEQYF
- - TRBJ2-5 TRBV7-7 TGTGCCAGCAGCCAGGGGTGGGAACAAGAGACCCAGTACTTC CASSQGWEQETQYF
- - TRBJ2-2 TRBV14 TGTGCCAGCAGCCCAGGGCGGTCCACCGGGGAGCTGTTTTTT CASSPGRSTGELFF
- TRBD1 TRBJ1-5 TRBV12-5 TGTGCTAGTGGTTTGACAGGGGGCAATCAGCCCCAGCATTTT CASGLTGGNQPQHF